The TCR beta chain under discussion was sequenced for a study of PD-1 blockade in classical Hodgkin lymphoma. Whole-study findings and limits: Baseline TCR diversity was reportedly lower in newly diagnosed patients than healthy donors. Excluded were patients who started nivolumab under 1 year after ASCT, a group that had lower diversity.

This CDR3 region has 15 residues. Trimming pared 4 bases from V and 7 bases from J, leaving 17 bases between. Germline loops: CDR1 MNHNS, CDR2 SASEGT. TCRdb's table, derived via immunoSEQ multiplex PCR, lists solely in-frame clones and lacks some. The sample has approximately 27,000 clones; over 75% are singletons. As concerns this clone: Its target is unknown.

Stated time point: cycle 4 day 1 (C4D1), after less than 7 weeks of nivolumab. Every patient experienced relapse after autologous stem cell transplantation, and brentuximab vedotin exposure varied. Here the sequenced sample was peripheral blood mononuclear cells (PBMCs), taken before the fourth cycle of nivolumab. This clonotype was obtained from a human donor with classical Hodgkin lymphoma. The chain has TRBV6-1 and TRBJ1-5, with D possibly being TRBD1 (5 bases). CDR3 residues: CASSARGGVGQPQHF. CDR3 sequence (DNA): TGTGCCAGCAGTGCTAGGGGAGGGGTCGGGCAGCCCCAGCATTTT.